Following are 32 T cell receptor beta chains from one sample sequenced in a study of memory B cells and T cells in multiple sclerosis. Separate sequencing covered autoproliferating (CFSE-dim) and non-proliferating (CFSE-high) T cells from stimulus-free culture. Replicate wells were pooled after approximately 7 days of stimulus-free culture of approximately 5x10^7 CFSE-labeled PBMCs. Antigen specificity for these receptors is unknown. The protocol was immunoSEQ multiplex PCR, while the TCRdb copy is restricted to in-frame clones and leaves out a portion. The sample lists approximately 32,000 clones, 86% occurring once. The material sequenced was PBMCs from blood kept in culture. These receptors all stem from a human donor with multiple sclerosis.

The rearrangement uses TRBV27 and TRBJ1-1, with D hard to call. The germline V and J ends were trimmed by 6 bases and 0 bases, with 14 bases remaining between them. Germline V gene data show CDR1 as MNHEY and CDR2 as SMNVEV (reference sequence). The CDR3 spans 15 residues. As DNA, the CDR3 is TGTGCCAGCAGACCCCTACAGAGTTTGAACACTGAAGCTTTCTTT. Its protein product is CASRPLQSLNTEAFF.

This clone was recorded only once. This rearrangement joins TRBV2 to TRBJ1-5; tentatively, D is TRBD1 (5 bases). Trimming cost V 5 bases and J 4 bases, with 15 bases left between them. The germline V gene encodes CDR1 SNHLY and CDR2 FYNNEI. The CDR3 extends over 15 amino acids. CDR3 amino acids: CASSRDLGGNQPQHF. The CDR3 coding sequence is TGTGCCAGCAGTCGGGACCTCGGAGGGAATCAGCCCCAGCATTTT.

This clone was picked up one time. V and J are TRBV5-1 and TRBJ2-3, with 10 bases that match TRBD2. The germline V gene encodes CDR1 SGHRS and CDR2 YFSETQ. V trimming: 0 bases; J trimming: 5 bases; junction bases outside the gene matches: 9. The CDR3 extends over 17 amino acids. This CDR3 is CASSLVRLAGVGDTQYF. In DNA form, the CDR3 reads TGCGCCAGCAGCTTGGTCCGACTAGCGGGTGTGGGAGATACGCAGTATTTT.

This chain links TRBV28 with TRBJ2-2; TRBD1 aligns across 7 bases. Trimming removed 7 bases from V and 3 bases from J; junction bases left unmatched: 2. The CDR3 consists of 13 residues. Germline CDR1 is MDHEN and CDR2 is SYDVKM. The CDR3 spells CASTTGDTGELFF. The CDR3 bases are TGTGCCAGCACAACAGGGGACACCGGGGAGCTGTTTTTT.

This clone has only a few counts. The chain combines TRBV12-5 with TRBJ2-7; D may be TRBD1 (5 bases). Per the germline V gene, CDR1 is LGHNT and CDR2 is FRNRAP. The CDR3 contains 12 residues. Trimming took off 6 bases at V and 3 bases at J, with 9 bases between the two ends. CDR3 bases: TGTGCTAGTGGCGCAGGGTACTACGAGCAGTACTTC. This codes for CASGAGYYEQYF.

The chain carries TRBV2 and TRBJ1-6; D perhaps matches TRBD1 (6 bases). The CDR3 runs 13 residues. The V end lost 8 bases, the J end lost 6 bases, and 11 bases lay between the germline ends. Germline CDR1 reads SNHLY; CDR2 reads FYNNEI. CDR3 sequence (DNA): TGTGCCAGCCGGGACACTTCTAATTCACCCCTCCACTTT. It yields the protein CASRDTSNSPLHF.

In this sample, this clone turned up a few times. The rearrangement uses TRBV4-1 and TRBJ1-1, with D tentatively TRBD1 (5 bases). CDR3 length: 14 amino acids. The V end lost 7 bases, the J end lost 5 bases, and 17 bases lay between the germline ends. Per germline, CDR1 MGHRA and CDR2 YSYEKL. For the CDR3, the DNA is TGCGCCAGCAAAGGCTCAGGTAAGGGGACTGAAGCTTTCTTT. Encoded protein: CASKGSGKGTEAFF.

CDR3 region: CASRTGTGLVQPQHF. In nucleotides, the CDR3 is TGTGCCAGCAGAACCGGGACAGGGCTTGTACAGCCCCAGCATTTT. This sequence joins TRBV28 and TRBJ1-5; TRBD1 agrees at 9 bases. The V gene end was trimmed by 6 bases and the J gene end by 7 bases; junction bases not matched to a gene: 10. The length of the CDR3 is 15 residues. Germline CDR1 MDHEN, CDR2 SYDVKM.

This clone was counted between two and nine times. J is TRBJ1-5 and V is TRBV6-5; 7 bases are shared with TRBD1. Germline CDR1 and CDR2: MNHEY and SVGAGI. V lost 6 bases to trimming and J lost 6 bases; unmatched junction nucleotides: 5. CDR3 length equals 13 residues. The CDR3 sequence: CASSQQGTQPQHF. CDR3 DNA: TGTGCCAGCAGCCAACAGGGGACTCAGCCCCAGCATTTT.

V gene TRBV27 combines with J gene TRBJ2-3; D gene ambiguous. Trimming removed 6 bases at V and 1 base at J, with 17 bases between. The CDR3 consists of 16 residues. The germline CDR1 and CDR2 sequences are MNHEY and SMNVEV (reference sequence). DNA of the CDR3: TGTGCCAGCAGCCGCAAGGGTGGGATAGGCACAGATACGCAGTATTTT. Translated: CASSRKGGIGTDTQYF.

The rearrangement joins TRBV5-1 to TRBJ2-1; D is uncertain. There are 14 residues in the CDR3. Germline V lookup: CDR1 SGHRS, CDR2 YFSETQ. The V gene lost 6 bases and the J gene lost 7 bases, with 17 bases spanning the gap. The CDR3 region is CASTQATLGNEQFF. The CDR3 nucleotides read TGCGCCAGCACCCAGGCAACCCTGGGTAATGAGCAGTTCTTC.

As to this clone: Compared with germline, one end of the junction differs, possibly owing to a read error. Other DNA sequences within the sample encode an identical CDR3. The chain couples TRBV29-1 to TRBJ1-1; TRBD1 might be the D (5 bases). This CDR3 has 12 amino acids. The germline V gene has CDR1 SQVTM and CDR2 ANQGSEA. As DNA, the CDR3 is TGCAGCGCCCTCCGCCCGACAGCTGAAGCCTTCTTT. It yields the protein CSALRPTAEAFF.

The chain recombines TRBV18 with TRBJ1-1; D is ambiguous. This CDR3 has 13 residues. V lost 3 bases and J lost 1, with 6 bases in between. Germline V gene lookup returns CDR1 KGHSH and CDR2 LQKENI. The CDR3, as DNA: TGTGCCAGCTCACCGGGTAGGAACACTGAAGCTTTCTTT. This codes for CASSPGRNTEAFF.

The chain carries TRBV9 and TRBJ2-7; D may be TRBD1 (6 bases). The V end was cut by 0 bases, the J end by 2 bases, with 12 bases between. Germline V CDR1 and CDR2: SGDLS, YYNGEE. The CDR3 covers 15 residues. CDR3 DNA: TGTGCCAGCAGCGTAGCTCAGGGGCCCACCTACGAGCAGTACTTC. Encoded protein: CASSVAQGPTYEQYF.

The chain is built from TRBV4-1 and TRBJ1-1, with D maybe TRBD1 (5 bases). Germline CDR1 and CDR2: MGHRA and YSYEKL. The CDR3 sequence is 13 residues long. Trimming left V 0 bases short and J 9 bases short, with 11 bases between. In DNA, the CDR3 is TGCGCCAGCAGCCAAGATGGGGGGGATCAAGCTTTCTTT. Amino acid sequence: CASSQDGGDQAFF.

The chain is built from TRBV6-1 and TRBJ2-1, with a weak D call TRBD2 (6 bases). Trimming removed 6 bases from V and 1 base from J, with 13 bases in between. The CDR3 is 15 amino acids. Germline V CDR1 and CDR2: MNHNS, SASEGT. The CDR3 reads CASSTSPLSYNEQFF. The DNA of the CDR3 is TGTGCCAGCAGCACTAGCCCCCTTTCCTACAATGAGCAGTTCTTC.

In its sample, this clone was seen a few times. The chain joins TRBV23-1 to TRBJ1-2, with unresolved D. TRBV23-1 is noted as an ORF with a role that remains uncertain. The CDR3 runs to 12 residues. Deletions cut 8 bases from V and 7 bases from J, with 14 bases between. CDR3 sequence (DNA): TGCGCCAGCCACTCCTTGAAAGCTGGCTACACCTTC. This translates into CASHSLKAGYTF.

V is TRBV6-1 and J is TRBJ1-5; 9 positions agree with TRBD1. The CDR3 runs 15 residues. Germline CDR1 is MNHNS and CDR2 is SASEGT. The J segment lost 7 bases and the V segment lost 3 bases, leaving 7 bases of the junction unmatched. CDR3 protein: CASSDGQGLNQPQHF. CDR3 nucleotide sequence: TGTGCCAGCAGTGATGGACAGGGGCTAAACCAGCCCCAGCATTTT.

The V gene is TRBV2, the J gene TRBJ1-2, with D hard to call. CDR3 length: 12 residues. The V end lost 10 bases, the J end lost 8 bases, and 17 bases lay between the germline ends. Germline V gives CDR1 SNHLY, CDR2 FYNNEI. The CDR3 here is CATLKAFGGYTF. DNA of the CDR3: TGTGCCACCCTCAAGGCGTTTGGCGGCTACACCTTC.

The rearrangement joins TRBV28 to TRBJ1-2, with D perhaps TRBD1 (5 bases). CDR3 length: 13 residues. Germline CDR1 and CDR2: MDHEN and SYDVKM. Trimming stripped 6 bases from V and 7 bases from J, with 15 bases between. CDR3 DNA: TGTGCCAGCAGGGCGGGACTCCGGGCTGGCTACACCTTC. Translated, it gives CASRAGLRAGYTF.

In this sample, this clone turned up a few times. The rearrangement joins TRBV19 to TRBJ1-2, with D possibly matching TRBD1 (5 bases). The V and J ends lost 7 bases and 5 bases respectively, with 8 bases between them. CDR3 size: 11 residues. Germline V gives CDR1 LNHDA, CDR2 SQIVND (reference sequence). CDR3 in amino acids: CASTAGYGYTF. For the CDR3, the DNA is TGTGCCAGTACCGCAGGGTATGGCTACACCTTC.

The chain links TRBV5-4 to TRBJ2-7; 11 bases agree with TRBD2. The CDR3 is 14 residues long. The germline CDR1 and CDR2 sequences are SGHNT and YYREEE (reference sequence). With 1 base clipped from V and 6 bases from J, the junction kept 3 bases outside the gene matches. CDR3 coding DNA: TGTGCCAGCAGCTTGAGTCTAGCGGGAGGCGAGCAGTACTTC. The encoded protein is CASSLSLAGGEQYF.

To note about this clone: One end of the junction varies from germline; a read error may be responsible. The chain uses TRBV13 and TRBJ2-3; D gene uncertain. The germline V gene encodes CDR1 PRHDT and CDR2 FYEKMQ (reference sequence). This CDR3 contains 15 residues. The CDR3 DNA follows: TGTGCCAGCAGCCTAGGGCCGTTCTTTGTGGATACGCAGTATTTT. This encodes CASSLGPFFVDTQYF.

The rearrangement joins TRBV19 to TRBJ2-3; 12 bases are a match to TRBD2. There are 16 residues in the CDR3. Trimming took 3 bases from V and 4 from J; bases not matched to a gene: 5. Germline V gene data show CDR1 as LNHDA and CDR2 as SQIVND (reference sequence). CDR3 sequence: CASSIQASGRADTQYF. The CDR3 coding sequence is TGTGCCAGTAGTATTCAGGCTAGCGGGAGGGCAGATACGCAGTATTTT.

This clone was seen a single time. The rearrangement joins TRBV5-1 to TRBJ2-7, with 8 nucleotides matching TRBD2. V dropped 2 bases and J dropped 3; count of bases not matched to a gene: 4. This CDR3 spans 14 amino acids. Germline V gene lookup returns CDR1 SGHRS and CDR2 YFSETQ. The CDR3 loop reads CASSLGAGVYEQYF. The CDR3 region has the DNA TGCGCCAGCAGCTTAGGAGCGGGAGTCTACGAGCAGTACTTC.

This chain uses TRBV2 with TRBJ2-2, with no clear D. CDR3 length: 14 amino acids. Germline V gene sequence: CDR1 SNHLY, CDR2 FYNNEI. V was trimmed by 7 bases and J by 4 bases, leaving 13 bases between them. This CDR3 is CASKEDLSTGELFF. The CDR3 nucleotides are TGTGCCAGCAAAGAGGACCTGAGCACCGGGGAGCTGTTTTTT.

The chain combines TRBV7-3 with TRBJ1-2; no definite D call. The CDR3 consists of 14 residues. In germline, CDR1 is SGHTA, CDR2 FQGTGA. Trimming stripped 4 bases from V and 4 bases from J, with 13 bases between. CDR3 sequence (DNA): TGTGCCAGCAGCTCGGGGATGGGCCCCTATGGCTACACCTTC. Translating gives CASSSGMGPYGYTF.

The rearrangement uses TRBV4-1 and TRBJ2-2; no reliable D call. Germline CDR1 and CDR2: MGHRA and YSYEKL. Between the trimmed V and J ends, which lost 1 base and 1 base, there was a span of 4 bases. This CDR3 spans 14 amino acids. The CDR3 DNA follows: TGCGCCAGCAGCCAAGGACAGAACACCGGGGAGCTGTTTTTT. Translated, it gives CASSQGQNTGELFF.

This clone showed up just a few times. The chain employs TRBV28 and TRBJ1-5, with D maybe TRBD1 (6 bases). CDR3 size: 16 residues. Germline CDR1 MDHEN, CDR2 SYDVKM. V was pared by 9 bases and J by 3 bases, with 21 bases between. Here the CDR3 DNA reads TGTGCCAGTGGAGGTTTGGGAACAGGGCCCAATCAGCCCCAGCATTTT. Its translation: CASGGLGTGPNQPQHF. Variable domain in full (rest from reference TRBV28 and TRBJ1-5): DVKVTQSSRYLVKRTGEKVFLECVQDMDHENMFWYRQDPGLGLRLIYFSYDVKMKEKGDIPEGYSVSREKKERFSLILESASTNQTSMYLCASGGLGTGPNQPQHFGDGTRLSIL.

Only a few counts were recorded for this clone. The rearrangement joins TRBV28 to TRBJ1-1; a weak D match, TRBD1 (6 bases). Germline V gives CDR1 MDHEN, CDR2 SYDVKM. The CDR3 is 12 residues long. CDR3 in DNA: TGTGCTGCAGGGGCCCGGTTATCTGAAGCTTTCTTT. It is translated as CAAGARLSEAFF.

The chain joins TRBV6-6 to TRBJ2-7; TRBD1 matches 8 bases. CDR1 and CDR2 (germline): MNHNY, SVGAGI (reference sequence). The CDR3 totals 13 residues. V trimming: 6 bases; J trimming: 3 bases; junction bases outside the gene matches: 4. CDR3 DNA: TGTGCCAGCAGCCCCGGGACAGGCTACGAGCAGTACTTC. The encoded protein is CASSPGTGYEQYF.

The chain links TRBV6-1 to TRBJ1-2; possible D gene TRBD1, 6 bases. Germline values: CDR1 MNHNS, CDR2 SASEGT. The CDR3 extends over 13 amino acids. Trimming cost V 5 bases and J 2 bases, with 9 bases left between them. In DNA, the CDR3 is TGTGCCAGCAGTCCGACAGGCAACTATGGCTACACCTTC. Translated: CASSPTGNYGYTF.